Listed below are T cell receptor beta chains from one sample, sequenced in a study of neoadjuvant anti-PD-1 for oral cavity cancer. Only in-frame clones appear in the TCRdb table, and some are missing; sequencing was by immunoSEQ multiplex PCR. The repertoire holds about 7,600 clones, about 53% seen once, with about 12% in the top ten. This specimen consisted of tumor tissue, obtained before nivolumab (anti-PD-1) treatment. These receptors were obtained from a person aged 35-79 years with oral cavity squamous cell carcinoma. Both conserved end residues are part of each CDR3. Each record gives: J gene, D gene, V gene, clone size, CDR3 DNA, CDR3 protein. A D gene is named only where the DNA matches it firmly. Size is stated for part of the rows, as once, few or many counts, or as a class when the clone is expanded.

J: TRBJ1-1; D: .; V: TRBV27; size: few; DNA: TGTGCCAGCAGCGACCAAGGACGGCGTGAAGCTTTCTTT; CDR3: CASSDQGRREAFF
J: TRBJ2-2; D: .; V: TRBV7-6; size: .; DNA: TGTGCCAGCAGCTTAGCCAGGGGAGGCACCGGGGAGCTGTTTTTT; CDR3: CASSLARGGTGELFF
J: TRBJ2-2; D: .; V: TRBV6-5; size: .; DNA: TGTGCCAGCAAGTTGTGGACACTGAACACCGGGGAGCTGTTTTTT; CDR3: CASKLWTLNTGELFF
J: TRBJ2-4; D: .; V: TRBV6-5; size: .; DNA: TGTGCCAGCAGTTGGGCCCTGCCCAACATTCAGTACTTC; CDR3: CASSWALPNIQYF
J: TRBJ2-1; D: .; V: TRBV30; size: .; DNA: TGTGCCTGGAAGGGACTTCGGGATGAGCAGTTCTTC; CDR3: CAWKGLRDEQFF
J: TRBJ1-1; D: .; V: TRBV7-9; size: few; DNA: TGTGCCAGCAGCTTAATAGGGTCTGCTGAAGCTTTCTTT; CDR3: CASSLIGSAEAFF
J: TRBJ1-5; D: .; V: TRBV30; size: few; DNA: TGTGCCTGGAGTGGATCGGGGAACAATCAGCCCCAGCATTTT; CDR3: CAWSGSGNNQPQHF
J: TRBJ1-2; D: .; V: TRBV29-1; size: few; DNA: TGCAGCGCCGAAGATGCACATAACTATGGCTACACCTTC; CDR3: CSAEDAHNYGYTF
J: TRBJ2-5; D: .; V: TRBV5-6; size: few; DNA: TGTGCCAGCACCCGCCGAGCGGTCCAAGAGACCCAGTACTTC; CDR3: CASTRRAVQETQYF
J: TRBJ2-1; D: TRBD2; V: TRBV28; size: .; DNA: TGTGCCAGCAGTTCCCCGGGACTAGCGCGCGGGGGTGAGCAGTTCTTC; CDR3: CASSSPGLARGGEQFF
J: TRBJ1-3; D: TRBD1; V: TRBV28; size: .; DNA: TGTGCCAGCAGTCCCCTACCGACAGGGGGCTCTGGAAACACCATATATTTT; CDR3: CASSPLPTGGSGNTIYF
J: TRBJ1-3; D: .; V: TRBV6-1; size: medium-sized; DNA: TGTGCCAGCCGGTCCAGGGAGAGCAACACCATATATTTT; CDR3: CASRSRESNTIYF
J: TRBJ1-5; D: .; V: TRBV28; size: .; DNA: TGTGCCAGCATTCCCGTGAACAGGGCGAGCAATCAGCCCCAGCATTTT; CDR3: CASIPVNRASNQPQHF
J: TRBJ1-1; D: .; V: TRBV9; size: .; DNA: TGTGCCAGCAGCCCGTTGGGTGGGAAAGGGCCCTACCAAAACACTGAAGCTTTCTTT; CDR3: CASSPLGGKGPYQNTEAFF
J: TRBJ2-1; D: TRBD1; V: TRBV5-6; size: .; DNA: TGTGCCACCGGGACAGGGGTGGGCAATGAGCAGTTCTTC; CDR3: CATGTGVGNEQFF
J: TRBJ2-1; D: .; V: TRBV10-3; size: few; DNA: TGTGCCATCAGTGACAGGCCTCTAAATGAGCAGTTCTTC; CDR3: CAISDRPLNEQFF
J: TRBJ2-5; D: TRBD2; V: TRBV27; size: .; DNA: TGTGCCAGCAGTTTCGGACTAGCGGGAGGGCTGGAGACCCAGTACTTC; CDR3: CASSFGLAGGLETQYF